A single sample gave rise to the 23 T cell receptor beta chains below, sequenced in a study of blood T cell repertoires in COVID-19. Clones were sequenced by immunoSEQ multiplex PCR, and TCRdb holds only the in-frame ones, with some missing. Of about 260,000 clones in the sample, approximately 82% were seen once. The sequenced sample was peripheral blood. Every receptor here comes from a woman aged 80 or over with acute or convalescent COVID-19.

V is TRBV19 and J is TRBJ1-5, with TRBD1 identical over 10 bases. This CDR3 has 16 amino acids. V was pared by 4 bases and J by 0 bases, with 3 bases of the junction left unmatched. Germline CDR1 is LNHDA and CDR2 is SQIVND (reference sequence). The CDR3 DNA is TGTGCCAGTAGTAACCGGGACAGGGGTAGCAATCAGCCCCAGCATTTT. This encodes CASSNRDRGSNQPQHF.

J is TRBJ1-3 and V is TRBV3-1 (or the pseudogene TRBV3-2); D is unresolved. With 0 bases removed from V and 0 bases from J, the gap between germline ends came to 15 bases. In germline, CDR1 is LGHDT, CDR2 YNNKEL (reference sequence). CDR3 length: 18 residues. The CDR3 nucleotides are TGTGCCAGCAGCCAAGAAGTCTGGGAGACGAGCTCTGGAAACACCATATATTTT. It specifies CASSQEVWETSSGNTIYF.

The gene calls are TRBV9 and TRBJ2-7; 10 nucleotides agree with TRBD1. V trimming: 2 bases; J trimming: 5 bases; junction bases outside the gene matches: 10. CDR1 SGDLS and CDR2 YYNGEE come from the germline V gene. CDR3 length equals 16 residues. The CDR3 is CASSVTGDRGYDEQYF. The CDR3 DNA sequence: TGTGCCAGCAGCGTTACCGGGGACAGGGGTTATGACGAGCAGTACTTC.

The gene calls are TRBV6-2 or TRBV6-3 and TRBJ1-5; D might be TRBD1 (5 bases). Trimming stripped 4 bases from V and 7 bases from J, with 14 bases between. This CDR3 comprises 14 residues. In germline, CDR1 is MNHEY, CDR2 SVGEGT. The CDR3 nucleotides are TGTGCCAGCAGTTCTCGGGGGGTAGACCAGCCCCAGCATTTT. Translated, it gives CASSSRGVDQPQHF.

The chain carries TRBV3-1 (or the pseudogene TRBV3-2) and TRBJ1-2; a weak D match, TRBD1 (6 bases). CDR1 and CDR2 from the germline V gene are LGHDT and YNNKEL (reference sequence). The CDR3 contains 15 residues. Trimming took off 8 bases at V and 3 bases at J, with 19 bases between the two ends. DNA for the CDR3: TGTGCCAGCCGTCAGCGGGGGGCGGAGGACTATGGCTACACCTTC. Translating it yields CASRQRGAEDYGYTF.

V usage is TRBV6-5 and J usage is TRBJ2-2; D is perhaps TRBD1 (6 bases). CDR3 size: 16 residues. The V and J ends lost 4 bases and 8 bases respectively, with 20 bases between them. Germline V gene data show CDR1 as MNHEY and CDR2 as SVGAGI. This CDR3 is CASSSTYRALRGELFF. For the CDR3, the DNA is TGTGCCAGCAGTTCCACCTACAGGGCCCTTCGGGGGGAGCTGTTTTTT.

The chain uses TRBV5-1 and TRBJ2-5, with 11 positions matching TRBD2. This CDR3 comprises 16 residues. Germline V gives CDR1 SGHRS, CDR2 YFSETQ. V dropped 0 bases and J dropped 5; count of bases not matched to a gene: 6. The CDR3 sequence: CASSLVAASGGETQYF. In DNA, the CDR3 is TGCGCCAGCAGCTTGGTAGCGGCTAGCGGGGGGGAGACCCAGTACTTC.

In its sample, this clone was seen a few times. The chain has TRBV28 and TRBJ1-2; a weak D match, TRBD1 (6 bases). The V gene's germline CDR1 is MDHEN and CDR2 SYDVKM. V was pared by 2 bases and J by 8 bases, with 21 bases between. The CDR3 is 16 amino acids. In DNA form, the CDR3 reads TGTGCCAGCAGTTTAGGTGGGGCAGGGGAAGTAGAGGGCTACACCTTC. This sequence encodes CASSLGGAGEVEGYTF.

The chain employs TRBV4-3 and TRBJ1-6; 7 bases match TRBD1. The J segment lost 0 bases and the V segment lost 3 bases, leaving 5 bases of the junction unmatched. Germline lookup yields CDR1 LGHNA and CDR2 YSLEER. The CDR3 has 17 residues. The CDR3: CASSQGQRSSYNSPLHF. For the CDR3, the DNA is TGCGCCAGCAGCCAGGGACAGCGGAGCTCCTATAATTCACCCCTCCACTTT.

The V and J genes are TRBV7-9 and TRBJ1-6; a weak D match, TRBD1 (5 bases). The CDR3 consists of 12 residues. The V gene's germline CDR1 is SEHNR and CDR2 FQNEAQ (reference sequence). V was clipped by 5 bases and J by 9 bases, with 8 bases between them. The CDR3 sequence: CASSAGFSPLHF. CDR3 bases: TGTGCCAGCAGCGCAGGGTTTTCACCCCTCCACTTT.

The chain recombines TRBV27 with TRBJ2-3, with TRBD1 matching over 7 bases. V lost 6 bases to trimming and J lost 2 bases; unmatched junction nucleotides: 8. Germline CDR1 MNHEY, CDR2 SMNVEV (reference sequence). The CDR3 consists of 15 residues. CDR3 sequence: CASRMGQTYTDTQYF. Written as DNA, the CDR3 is TGTGCCAGCAGGATGGGACAGACATACACAGATACGCAGTATTTT.

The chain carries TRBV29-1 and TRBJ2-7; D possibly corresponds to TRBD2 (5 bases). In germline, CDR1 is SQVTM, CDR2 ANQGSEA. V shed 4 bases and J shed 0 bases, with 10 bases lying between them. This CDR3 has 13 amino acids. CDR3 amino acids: CSVAEADSYEQYF. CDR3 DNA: TGCAGCGTTGCTGAAGCGGACTCCTACGAGCAGTACTTC.

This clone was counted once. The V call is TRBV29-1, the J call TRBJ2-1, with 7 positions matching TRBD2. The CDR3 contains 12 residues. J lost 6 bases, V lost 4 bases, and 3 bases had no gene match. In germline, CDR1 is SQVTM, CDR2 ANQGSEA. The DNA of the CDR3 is TGCAGCGTTGGGACTAGTACCAATGAGCAGTTCTTC. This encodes CSVGTSTNEQFF.

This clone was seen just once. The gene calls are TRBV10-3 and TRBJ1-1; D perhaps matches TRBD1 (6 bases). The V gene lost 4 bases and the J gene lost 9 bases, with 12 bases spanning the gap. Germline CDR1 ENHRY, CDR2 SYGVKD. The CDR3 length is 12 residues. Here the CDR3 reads CAISGTGQQAFF. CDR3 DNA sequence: TGTGCCATCAGTGGAACGGGACAACAAGCTTTCTTT.

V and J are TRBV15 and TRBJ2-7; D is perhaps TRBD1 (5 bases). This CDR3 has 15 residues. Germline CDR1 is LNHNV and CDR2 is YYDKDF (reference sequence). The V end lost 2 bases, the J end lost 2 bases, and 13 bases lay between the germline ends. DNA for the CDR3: TGTGCCACCAGCAGATCCCGACAGCCAGCCTACGAGCAGTACTTC. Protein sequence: CATSRSRQPAYEQYF.

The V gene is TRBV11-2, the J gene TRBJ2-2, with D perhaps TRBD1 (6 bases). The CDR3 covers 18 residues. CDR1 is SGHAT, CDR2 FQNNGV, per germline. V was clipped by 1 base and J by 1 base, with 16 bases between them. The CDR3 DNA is TGTGCCAGCAGCTTAGGAGGGACACAGGGTTGGAACACCGGGGAGCTGTTTTTT. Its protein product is CASSLGGTQGWNTGELFF. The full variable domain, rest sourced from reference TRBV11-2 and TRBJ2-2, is EAGVAQSPRYKIIEKRQSVAFWCNPISGHATLYWYQQILGQGPKLLIQFQNNGVVDDSQLPKDRFSAERLKGVDSTLKIQPAKLEDSAVYLCASSLGGTQGWNTGELFFGEGSRLTVL.

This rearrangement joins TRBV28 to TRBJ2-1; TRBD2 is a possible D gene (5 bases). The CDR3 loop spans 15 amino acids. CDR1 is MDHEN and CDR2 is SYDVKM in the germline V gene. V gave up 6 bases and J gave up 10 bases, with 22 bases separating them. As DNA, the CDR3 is TGTGCCAGCAGGCCAGTCGGCGGAGGTCGTGGCGAGCAGTTCTTC. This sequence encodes CASRPVGGGRGEQFF.

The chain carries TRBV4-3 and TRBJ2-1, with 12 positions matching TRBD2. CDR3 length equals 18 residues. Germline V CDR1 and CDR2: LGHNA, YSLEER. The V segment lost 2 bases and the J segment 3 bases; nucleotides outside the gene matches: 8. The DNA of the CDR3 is TGCGCCAGCAGCCAACTATCCGGGACTAGCGGGCTCTACAATGAGCAGTTCTTC. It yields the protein CASSQLSGTSGLYNEQFF.

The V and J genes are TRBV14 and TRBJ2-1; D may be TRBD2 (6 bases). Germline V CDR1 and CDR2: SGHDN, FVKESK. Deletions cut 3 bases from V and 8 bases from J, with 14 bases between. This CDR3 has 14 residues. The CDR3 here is CASSHIRGFDEQFF. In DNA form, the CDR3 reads TGTGCCAGCAGCCACATCCGGGGGTTTGATGAGCAGTTCTTC.

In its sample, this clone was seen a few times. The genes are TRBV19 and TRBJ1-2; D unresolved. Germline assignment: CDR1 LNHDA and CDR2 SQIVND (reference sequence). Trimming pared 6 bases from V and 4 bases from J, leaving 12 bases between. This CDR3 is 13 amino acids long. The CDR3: CASSHTGSYGYTF. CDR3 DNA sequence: TGTGCCAGTAGCCACACCGGGAGCTATGGCTACACCTTC.

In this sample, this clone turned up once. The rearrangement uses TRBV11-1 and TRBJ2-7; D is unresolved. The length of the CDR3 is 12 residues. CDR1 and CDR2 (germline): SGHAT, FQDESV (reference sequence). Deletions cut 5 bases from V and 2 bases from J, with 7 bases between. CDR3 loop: CASSTTPYEQYF. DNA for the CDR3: TGTGCCAGCAGCACGACACCCTACGAGCAGTACTTC.

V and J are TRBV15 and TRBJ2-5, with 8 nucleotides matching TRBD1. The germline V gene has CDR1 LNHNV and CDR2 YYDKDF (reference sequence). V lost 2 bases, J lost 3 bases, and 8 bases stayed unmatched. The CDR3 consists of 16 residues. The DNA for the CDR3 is TGTGCCACCAGCAGAAAACAGGGGGTGCCAGAAGAGACCCAGTACTTC. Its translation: CATSRKQGVPEETQYF. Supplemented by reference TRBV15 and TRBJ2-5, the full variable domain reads DAMVIQNPRYQVTQFGKPVTLSCSQTLNHNVMYWYQQKSSQAPKLLFHYYDKDFNNEADTPDNFQSRRPNTSFCFLDIRSPGLGDTAMYLCATSRKQGVPEETQYFGPGTRLLVL.

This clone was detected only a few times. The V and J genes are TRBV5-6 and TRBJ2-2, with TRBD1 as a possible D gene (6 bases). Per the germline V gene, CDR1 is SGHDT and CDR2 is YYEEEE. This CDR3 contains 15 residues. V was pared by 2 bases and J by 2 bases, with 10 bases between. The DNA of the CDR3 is TGTGCCAGCAGCTTTCAGGGGCTTAACACCGGGGAGCTGTTTTTT. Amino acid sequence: CASSFQGLNTGELFF.